Below are 22 T cell receptor beta chains sequenced from a single sample in a study of human T cells and chemical hapten exposure. TCRdb reanalysed the RACE reads using MiXCR and keeps one entry per CDR3 protein. The data contain tens of thousands of distinct CDR3 sequences, over 3% of them singletons. Time point noted: patch test 2, 6 weeks after DPC sensitization. The treatment is: therapeutic diphenylcyclopropenone sensitization with weekly scalp DPC. The input for sequencing was whole blood, taken in connection with sensitization to the hapten diphenylcyclopropenone (DPC). These receptor sequences come from a middle-aged man with alopecia areata. Some clones in this sample may be carry-over from other donors' samples.

The gene calls are TRBV7-8 and TRBJ2-2, with TRBD2 identical over 11 bases. Trimming cost V 5 bases and J 4 bases; bases outside gene matches: 9. This CDR3 has 17 residues. Germline CDR1 is SGHVS and CDR2 is FQNEAQ. The CDR3 DNA is TGTGCCAGCAGCCACATAGCGGGAGGGATCGCCACCGGGGAGCTGTTTTTT. Residues: CASSHIAGGIATGELFF.

This clonotype was counted many times. The rearrangement links TRBV20-1 to TRBJ2-7, with 7 positions matching TRBD2. V dropped 6 bases and J dropped 1; count of bases not matched to a gene: 9. The CDR3 is 14 residues long. Germline V CDR1 and CDR2: DFQATT, SNEGSKA (reference sequence). This CDR3 is CSAAKRAGSYEQYF. The CDR3 nucleotides read TGCAGTGCCGCGAAACGAGCGGGATCCTACGAGCAGTACTTC.

This clonotype has a count of ten or more. V and J are TRBV3-1 and TRBJ2-1; 10 bases line up with TRBD2. Germline CDR1 reads LGHDT; CDR2 reads YNNKEL (reference sequence). Unmatched junction bases numbered 12, after V lost 7 bases and J lost 6 bases. This CDR3 has 16 residues. The CDR3 coding sequence is TGTGCCAGCACCCCCCTTAGGAGCGGGAGGGCCAATGAGCAGTTCTTC. Translation: CASTPLRSGRANEQFF.

The chain recombines TRBV20-1 with TRBJ2-2; D remains ambiguous. This CDR3 has 12 residues. Germline V CDR1 and CDR2: DFQATT, SNEGSKA (reference sequence). Trimming left V 0 bases short and J 6 bases short, with 5 bases between. Here the CDR3 DNA reads TGCAGTGCTAGAGATCAGTCCGGGGAGCTGTTTTTT. Translated: CSARDQSGELFF.

The rearrangement joins TRBV2 to TRBJ2-1; 8 bases are shared with TRBD2. The junction had 7 bases not matched to a gene; V was cut back by 4 bases and J by 8 bases. This CDR3 contains 14 residues. Germline V gene data show CDR1 as SNHLY and CDR2 as FYNNEI. CDR3 sequence (DNA): TGTGCCAGCAGTGCGGGACTAGTACTCGATGAGCAGTTCTTC. This codes for CASSAGLVLDEQFF.

This clonotype was seen many times. This CDR3 is CASSLRTNYEQYF. CDR3 bases: TGCGCCAGCAGCTTGCGCACGAACTACGAGCAGTACTTC. This chain joins TRBV5-1 and TRBJ2-7; D is unclear. The CDR3 covers 13 residues. Trimming took 1 base from V and 3 from J, leaving 8 bases between them. CDR1 and CDR2 (germline): SGHRS, YFSETQ.

This clonotype came up many times. The V and J genes are TRBV7-3 and TRBJ2-1, with 10 bases aligning to TRBD1. Unmatched junction bases numbered 0, after V lost 2 bases and J lost 8 bases. The CDR3 totals 13 residues. Per the germline V gene, CDR1 is SGHTA and CDR2 is FQGTGA. The CDR3 nucleotides read TGTGCCAGCAGCTTAGGGACAGGGGATGAGCAGTTCTTC. It codes for CASSLGTGDEQFF.

This clonotype has a count of ten or more. The chain is built from TRBV20-1 and TRBJ2-5; 10 bases fit TRBD1. V shed 5 bases, J shed 5 bases, and the junction held 8 bases outside the gene matches. There are 14 residues in the CDR3. CDR1 is DFQATT, CDR2 SNEGSKA, per germline (reference sequence). Here the CDR3 reads CSAGHTDRGETQYF. In nucleotides, the CDR3 is TGCAGTGCTGGACACACGGACAGGGGGGAGACCCAGTACTTC.

The sample holds many counts of this clonotype. This rearrangement joins TRBV7-8 to TRBJ2-7; tentatively, D is TRBD1 (6 bases). This CDR3 is built from 15 residues. From germline, CDR1 is SGHVS and CDR2 FQNEAQ. With 5 bases removed from V and 0 bases from J, the gap between germline ends came to 14 bases. The CDR3 nucleotides are TGTGCCAGCAGCCCTCCCGCCAGGGGCTCCTACGAGCAGTACTTC. It codes for CASSPPARGSYEQYF.

This clonotype was recorded at least ten times. The V call is TRBV6-5, the J call TRBJ2-1; 9 positions match TRBD2. Per germline, CDR1 MNHEY and CDR2 SVGAGI. Losses at the gene ends were 6 bases for V and 7 bases for J; bases not matched to a gene: 10. This CDR3 comprises 15 residues. The CDR3: CASSSGAGGQNEQFF. In DNA, the CDR3 is TGTGCCAGCAGCTCCGGGGCGGGAGGGCAGAATGAGCAGTTCTTC.

Only a few counts were recorded for this clonotype. J is TRBJ2-3 and V is TRBV7-9, with D possibly being TRBD1 (7 bases). This CDR3 spans 14 amino acids. With 5 bases removed from V and 4 bases from J, the gap between germline ends came to 13 bases. Per the germline V gene, CDR1 is SEHNR and CDR2 is FQNEAQ (reference sequence). CDR3 residues: CASSPGGSADTQYF. The CDR3 DNA sequence: TGTGCCAGCAGCCCAGGGGGGAGCGCAGATACGCAGTATTTT.

This clonotype was seen at least ten times. This chain joins TRBV5-1 and TRBJ2-1, with a possible D match to TRBD1 (6 bases). The ends were cut back, 0 bases at V and 2 bases at J, with 6 bases in the middle. This CDR3 has 14 residues. Germline-derived CDR1 and CDR2 are SGHRS and YFSETQ. The CDR3 is CASSLGTAYNEQFF. CDR3 in DNA: TGCGCCAGCAGCTTGGGGACAGCCTACAATGAGCAGTTCTTC.

This clonotype was seen more than once but under ten times. The V and J genes are TRBV5-4 and TRBJ2-5, with 11 bases matching TRBD1. The CDR3 contains 15 residues. Trimming cost V 7 bases and J 1 base; bases outside gene matches: 6. Germline lookup yields CDR1 SGHNT and CDR2 YYREEE (reference sequence). CDR3 sequence (DNA): TGTGCCAGCGGAACTGGGACAGGGGGCCAAGAGACCCAGTACTTC. Translating it yields CASGTGTGGQETQYF.

Ten or more counts support this clonotype. V and J are TRBV7-9 and TRBJ2-5; D might be TRBD2 (6 bases). With 1 base removed from V and 4 bases from J, the gap between germline ends came to 13 bases. The CDR3 extends over 15 amino acids. Germline CDR1 reads SEHNR; CDR2 reads FQNEAQ (reference sequence). The CDR3 is CASSLVSGTAETQYF. As DNA, the CDR3 is TGTGCCAGCAGCTTAGTTAGCGGAACTGCAGAGACCCAGTACTTC.

This clonotype was observed many times. This chain uses TRBV5-1 with TRBJ2-7; weak D call: TRBD2 (6 bases). Trimming left V 5 bases short and J 3 bases short, with 21 bases between. From germline, CDR1 is SGHRS and CDR2 YFSETQ. The CDR3 covers 16 residues. In nucleotides, the CDR3 is TGCGCCAGCAGTTTTGGGTTGGCTAGCGAATACTACGAGCAGTACTTC. Protein product: CASSFGLASEYYEQYF.

This clonotype was observed many times. The rearrangement joins TRBV6-4 to TRBJ2-1, with D uncertain. This CDR3 comprises 13 residues. Trimming stripped 3 bases from V and 5 bases from J, with 8 bases between. Germline CDR1 and CDR2: MRHNA and SNTAGT. The CDR3: CASSEDLHNEQFF. Written as DNA, the CDR3 is TGTGCCAGCAGTGAGGACCTCCACAATGAGCAGTTCTTC.

This clonotype appeared many times. V gene TRBV7-6 combines with J gene TRBJ2-1, with 7 bases aligning to TRBD2. This CDR3 has 16 residues. The J segment lost 4 bases and the V segment lost 4 bases, leaving 10 bases of the junction unmatched. Looked up from germline, CDR1 is SGHVS and CDR2 is FNYEAQ. CDR3 in DNA: TGTGCCAGCAGCTCGGAGGCGGGAGTTAAGTACAATGAGCAGTTCTTC. It is translated as CASSSEAGVKYNEQFF.

This clonotype showed up many times. V gene TRBV6-5 combines with J gene TRBJ1-1; weak D call: TRBD1 (5 bases). The germline gives CDR1 MNHEY, CDR2 SVGAGI. V was shortened by 0 bases and J by 8 bases, with 19 bases between the two germline ends. The CDR3 loop spans 16 amino acids. The CDR3 sequence is CASSYSGNEGPKEAFF. CDR3 in DNA: TGTGCCAGCAGTTACTCCGGCAACGAGGGGCCGAAGGAAGCTTTCTTT.

A few counts support this clonotype. The chain couples TRBV12-3 or TRBV12-4 to TRBJ1-2; a possible D gene is TRBD1 (6 bases). V lost 5 bases to trimming and J lost 3 bases, with 10 bases between them. The CDR3 sequence is 13 residues long. This chain's CDR3 is CASSPGQYYGYTF. The CDR3 DNA sequence: TGTGCCAGCAGTCCAGGACAGTACTATGGCTACACCTTC.

There are many counts of this clonotype. The V call is TRBV4-1, the J call TRBJ2-7, with 9 bases fitting TRBD2. Germline assignment: CDR1 MGHRA and CDR2 YSYEKL. This CDR3 is built from 16 residues. V lost 1 base, J lost 3 bases, and 7 bases stayed unmatched. CDR3 DNA: TGCGCCAGCAGCCAAGTCCTCTCTAGCGGGATCTACGAGCAGTACTTC. This translates into CASSQVLSSGIYEQYF.

This clonotype has ten or more counts. J is TRBJ2-1 and V is TRBV12-3 or TRBV12-4, with TRBD2 identical over 7 bases. Germline trimming cut 5 bases from V and 10 bases from J; bases unmatched to any gene: 11. The CDR3 length is 14 residues. CDR3: CASSQAGAPSEQFF. In DNA, the CDR3 is TGTGCCAGCAGTCAGGCGGGAGCCCCATCAGAGCAGTTCTTC.

This clonotype was counted many times. The rearrangement joins TRBV12-3 or TRBV12-4 to TRBJ2-7, with 10 bases that match TRBD2. Losses at the gene ends were 4 bases for V and 2 bases for J; bases not matched to a gene: 5. This CDR3 is built from 15 residues. For the CDR3, the DNA is TGTGCCAGCAGTTCCCAGCGGGAGGGCCCCTACGAGCAGTACTTC. Translation: CASSSQREGPYEQYF.